This T cell receptor beta chain is drawn from a study of blood T cell repertoires in COVID-19. Measured with immunoSEQ multiplex PCR; TCRdb has only the in-frame clones, and not every one. The table records about 320,000 clones, 80% to 90% of them present only once. The cohort comprised adults aged roughly 18 to 90 years residing in 20 to 30 US areas. The CDR3 loop spans 16 amino acids. The germline gives CDR1 SEHNR, CDR2 FQNEAQ (reference sequence). The V gene lost 6 bases and the J gene lost 5 bases, with 22 bases spanning the gap. The V and J genes are TRBV7-9 and TRBJ2-5; maybe TRBD2 (6 bases). Sequencing input: PBMCs or T cells enriched from blood (not recorded which). The receptor was isolated from a man aged 25 to 40 who had recovered from COVID-19. The CDR3 DNA reads as TGTGCCAGCAGGCGGTGGGTGGAGGGATTAGGGGAGACCCAGTACTTC. It translates to CASRRWVEGLGETQYF.